This note documents a single TCR beta chain sequence. This sample was included in a study of blood T cell repertoires in COVID-19. About the research overall: Nucleic acid was either cDNA or gDNA, and it came from T cells, B-cell-depleted T cells, or PBMCs.

Authors' methods: Quantification of nucleated cells was approximated via reference gene primer amplification. TCRdb's table, derived via immunoSEQ multiplex PCR, lists solely in-frame clones and lacks some. The V and J calls and clone size were taken over from that table, and D and trimming were inferred from the DNA. The sample includes approximately 89,000 clones, about 82% of them seen just once. V shed 6 bases and J 5 bases; nucleotides not matched to a gene: 9. Germline CDR1 reads KGHDR; CDR2 reads SFDVKD. This CDR3 is built from 16 residues. The sequenced sample was peripheral blood. V and J are TRBV24-1 and TRBJ2-5; TRBD1 matches at 12 bases. This receptor was obtained from a woman between 65 and 79 years old with active or convalescent COVID-19. In nucleotides, the CDR3 is TGTGCCACCAGTCCCCCCGGGACAGGGGGCCGGGAGACCCAGTACTTC. Amino acid sequence: CATSPPGTGGRETQYF.